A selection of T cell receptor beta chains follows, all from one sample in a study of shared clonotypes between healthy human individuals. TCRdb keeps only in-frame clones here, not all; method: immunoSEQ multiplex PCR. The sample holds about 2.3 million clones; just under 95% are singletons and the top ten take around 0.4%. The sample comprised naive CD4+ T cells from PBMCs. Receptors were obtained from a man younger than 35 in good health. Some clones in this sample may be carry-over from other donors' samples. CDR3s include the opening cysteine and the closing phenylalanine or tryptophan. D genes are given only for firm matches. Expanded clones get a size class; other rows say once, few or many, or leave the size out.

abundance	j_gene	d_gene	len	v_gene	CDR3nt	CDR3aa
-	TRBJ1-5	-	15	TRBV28	TGTGCCAGCAGTTTATTGGCAGAGTTCAGAGAGCCCCAGCATTTT	CASSLLAEFREPQHF
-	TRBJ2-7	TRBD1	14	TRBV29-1	TGCAGCGTTTCAGACTACAGGGGCTTCTACGAGCAGTACTTC	CSVSDYRGFYEQYF
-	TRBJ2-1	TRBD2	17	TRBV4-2	TGTGCCAGCACCCTCCGTTCTTTCGGGAGGGACTACAATGAGCAGTTCTTC	CASTLRSFGRDYNEQFF
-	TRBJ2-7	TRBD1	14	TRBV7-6	TGTGCCAGCAGCCCCGGGACAGGCTCCTACGAGCAGTACTTC	CASSPGTGSYEQYF
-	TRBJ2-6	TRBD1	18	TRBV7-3	TGTGCCAGCAGCCTCCCACAGGGGGCGGTTTCTGGGGCCAACGTCCTGACTTTC	CASSLPQGAVSGANVLTF
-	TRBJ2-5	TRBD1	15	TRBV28	TGTGCCAGCAGCTGGGGATTGACAGGGGATGAGACCCAGTACTTC	CASSWGLTGDETQYF
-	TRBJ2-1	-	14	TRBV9	TGTGCCAGCAGCGTATCTCCCTCCTACAATGAGCAGTTCTTC	CASSVSPSYNEQFF
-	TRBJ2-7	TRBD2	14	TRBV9	TGTGCCAGCAGTCCGGGACTAGCTCAGGTCGAGCAGTACTTC	CASSPGLAQVEQYF
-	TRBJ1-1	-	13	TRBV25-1	TGTGCCAGCAGAGGCCCGCTGGGAACTGAAGCTTTCTTT	CASRGPLGTEAFF
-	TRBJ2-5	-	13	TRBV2	TGTGCCAGCAGTGGGAACTTGGGAGAGACCCAGTACTTC	CASSGNLGETQYF
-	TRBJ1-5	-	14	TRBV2	TGTGCCAGCAGTGACAGGGATTTGGGTCAGCCCCAGCATTTT	CASSDRDLGQPQHF
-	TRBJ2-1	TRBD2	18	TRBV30	TGTGCCTGGACTCCCATGTGGACTAGCCGGGAGTCCTACAATGAGCAGTTCTTC	CAWTPMWTSRESYNEQFF
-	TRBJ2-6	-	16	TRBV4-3	TGCGCCAGCAGCCAAGCTTGGGGGTCCGGGGCCAACGTCCTGACTTTC	CASSQAWGSGANVLTF
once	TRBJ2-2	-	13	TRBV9	TGTGCCAGCAGCGGCTACAGCACCGGGGAGCTGTTTTTT	CASSGYSTGELFF
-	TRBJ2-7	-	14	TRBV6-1	TGTGCCAGCAGTGTTAGCAGAGCTTCCTACGAGCAGTACTTC	CASSVSRASYEQYF
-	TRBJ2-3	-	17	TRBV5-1	TGCGCCAGCAGCCCCGAAGCAGGCAGCTTAGGGACAGATACGCAGTATTTT	CASSPEAGSLGTDTQYF